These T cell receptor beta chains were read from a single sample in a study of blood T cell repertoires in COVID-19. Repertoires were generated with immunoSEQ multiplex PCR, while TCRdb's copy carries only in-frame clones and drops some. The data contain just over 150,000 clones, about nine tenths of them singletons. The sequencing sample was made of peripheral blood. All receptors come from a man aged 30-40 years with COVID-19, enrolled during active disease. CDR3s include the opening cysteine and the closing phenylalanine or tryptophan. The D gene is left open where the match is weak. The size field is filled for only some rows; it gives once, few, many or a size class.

cdr3_aa: CASSLTGNQPQHF
cdr3_nt: TGTGCCAGCAGCCTAACAGGCAATCAGCCCCAGCATTTT
v_call: TRBV7-2
d_call: -
j_call: TRBJ1-5
clone_size: -

cdr3_aa: CASSRTLGQGSGANVLTF
cdr3_nt: TGTGCCAGCAGCCGTACCCTGGGACAGGGCTCTGGGGCCAACGTCCTGACTTTC
v_call: TRBV5-5
d_call: TRBD1
j_call: TRBJ2-6
clone_size: -

cdr3_aa: CASRNRQKHGYTF
cdr3_nt: TGTGCCAGCAGAAATAGACAGAAACATGGCTACACCTTC
v_call: TRBV12-3/TRBV12-4
d_call: -
j_call: TRBJ1-2
clone_size: -

cdr3_aa: CASSGEKDDSAPSYNSPLHF
cdr3_nt: TGTGCCAGCAGTGGGGAGAAGGACGACTCAGCGCCTTCCTATAATTCACCCCTCCACTTT
v_call: TRBV6-4
d_call: -
j_call: TRBJ1-6
clone_size: -

cdr3_aa: CASSPGQGFSNQPQHF
cdr3_nt: TGTGCCAGCAGCCCGGGACAGGGGTTTAGCAATCAGCCCCAGCATTTT
v_call: TRBV7-6
d_call: TRBD1
j_call: TRBJ1-5
clone_size: -

cdr3_aa: CATSRQTGVGTEAFF
cdr3_nt: TGTGCCACCAGCAGACAGACAGGGGTTGGCACTGAAGCTTTCTTT
v_call: TRBV15
d_call: TRBD1
j_call: TRBJ1-1
clone_size: few

cdr3_aa: CASSPRGTGGIYGYTF
cdr3_nt: TGTGCCAGTAGTCCCCGGGGGACAGGGGGCATCTATGGCTACACCTTC
v_call: TRBV19
d_call: TRBD1
j_call: TRBJ1-2
clone_size: -

cdr3_aa: CASSGDRVNTGELFF
cdr3_nt: TGTGCCAGTAGTGGGGACAGGGTGAACACCGGGGAGCTGTTTTTT
v_call: TRBV19
d_call: TRBD1
j_call: TRBJ2-2
clone_size: -

cdr3_aa: CASSLGTGTYEQYF
cdr3_nt: TGTGCCAGCAGCTTAGGGACAGGGACTTACGAGCAGTACTTC
v_call: TRBV7-7
d_call: TRBD1
j_call: TRBJ2-7
clone_size: -

cdr3_aa: CASSVARLPGTGEYEQYF
cdr3_nt: TGTGCCAGCAGCGTAGCCCGATTGCCCGGGACAGGGGAATACGAGCAGTACTTC
v_call: TRBV9
d_call: TRBD1
j_call: TRBJ2-7
clone_size: -

cdr3_aa: CASSSGQGSSMNTEAFF
cdr3_nt: TGTGCCAGTAGTTCGGGACAGGGGTCCTCCATGAACACTGAAGCTTTCTTT
v_call: TRBV19
d_call: TRBD1
j_call: TRBJ1-1
clone_size: -

cdr3_aa: CASSLWLQGGANTEAFF
cdr3_nt: TGTGCCAGCAGCTTGTGGTTACAGGGTGGTGCGAACACTGAAGCTTTCTTT
v_call: TRBV5-5
d_call: -
j_call: TRBJ1-1
clone_size: -

cdr3_aa: CASSLFAGVVYNEQFF
cdr3_nt: TGTGCCAGCAGTTTATTTGCGGGAGTGGTCTACAATGAGCAGTTCTTC
v_call: TRBV27
d_call: TRBD2
j_call: TRBJ2-1
clone_size: -

cdr3_aa: CASSWTGTSGLYEQYF
cdr3_nt: TGTGCCAGTAGTTGGACCGGGACTAGCGGGCTCTACGAGCAGTACTTC
v_call: TRBV19
d_call: TRBD2
j_call: TRBJ2-7
clone_size: -

cdr3_aa: CASSLGQVEAFF
cdr3_nt: TGTGCCAGCAGCCTGGGACAGGTTGAAGCTTTCTTT
v_call: TRBV5-6
d_call: TRBD1
j_call: TRBJ1-1
clone_size: -

cdr3_aa: CASSLRDRGLNEKLFF
cdr3_nt: TGTGCCAGCAGCCTCCGGGACAGGGGCCTCAATGAAAAACTGTTTTTT
v_call: TRBV7-8
d_call: TRBD1
j_call: TRBJ1-4
clone_size: -

cdr3_aa: CASSTGTGVYEQYF
cdr3_nt: TGTGCCAGCAGCACCGGGACAGGGGTCTACGAGCAGTACTTC
v_call: TRBV5-5
d_call: TRBD1
j_call: TRBJ2-7
clone_size: -

cdr3_aa: CASRDNQRMLNTEAFF
cdr3_nt: TGTGCCAGCCGAGATAATCAAAGAATGTTGAACACTGAAGCTTTCTTT
v_call: TRBV11-2
d_call: -
j_call: TRBJ1-1
clone_size: -

cdr3_aa: CSASPLAGRGGDEQFF
cdr3_nt: TGCAGTGCTAGTCCCTTAGCGGGACGGGGAGGTGATGAGCAGTTCTTC
v_call: TRBV20-1
d_call: TRBD2
j_call: TRBJ2-1
clone_size: -

cdr3_aa: CASSEVGVSSPLHF
cdr3_nt: TGTGCCAGCAGTGAAGTAGGGGTGAGTTCACCCCTCCACTTT
v_call: TRBV25-1
d_call: -
j_call: TRBJ1-6
clone_size: -

cdr3_aa: CASKITGATNEKLFF
cdr3_nt: TGTGCCAGCAAAATAACAGGGGCCACTAATGAAAAACTGTTTTTT
v_call: TRBV2
d_call: TRBD1
j_call: TRBJ1-4
clone_size: -

cdr3_aa: CASSWTGYTGELFF
cdr3_nt: TGTGCCAGCAGCTGGACAGGGTACACCGGGGAGCTGTTTTTT
v_call: TRBV9
d_call: TRBD1
j_call: TRBJ2-2
clone_size: few

cdr3_aa: CASRDRGNTEAFF
cdr3_nt: TGTGCCAGCAGAGACAGGGGTAACACTGAAGCTTTCTTT
v_call: TRBV12-3/TRBV12-4
d_call: TRBD1
j_call: TRBJ1-1
clone_size: -

cdr3_aa: CASSQDRRSYEQYF
cdr3_nt: TGTGCCAGCAGCCAAGATAGGAGATCCTACGAGCAGTACTTC
v_call: TRBV4-2
d_call: -
j_call: TRBJ2-7
clone_size: -

cdr3_aa: CASSLGVLNTGELFF
cdr3_nt: TGTGCCAGCAGCTTGGGAGTCTTGAACACCGGGGAGCTGTTTTTT
v_call: TRBV7-2
d_call: -
j_call: TRBJ2-2
clone_size: -

cdr3_aa: CASSLGGSNEQFF
cdr3_nt: TGCGCCAGCAGCTTAGGGGGCTCCAATGAGCAGTTCTTC
v_call: TRBV5-1
d_call: TRBD1
j_call: TRBJ2-1
clone_size: -

cdr3_aa: CASNPLAGSYEQYF
cdr3_nt: TGCGCCAGCAACCCCCTAGCGGGGTCCTACGAGCAGTACTTC
v_call: TRBV5-1
d_call: TRBD2
j_call: TRBJ2-7
clone_size: -

cdr3_aa: CASSEGQGWNEQFF
cdr3_nt: TGTGCCAGCAGTGAGGGACAGGGGTGGAATGAGCAGTTCTTC
v_call: TRBV27
d_call: TRBD1
j_call: TRBJ2-1
clone_size: once

cdr3_aa: CASSFARSGELFF
cdr3_nt: TGTGCCAGCAGCTTTGCTAGGTCCGGGGAGCTGTTTTTT
v_call: TRBV5-4
d_call: -
j_call: TRBJ2-2
clone_size: -

cdr3_aa: CATAGHQGGEQFF
cdr3_nt: TGTGCCACCGCAGGTCATCAGGGGGGTGAGCAGTTCTTC
v_call: TRBV6-5
d_call: -
j_call: TRBJ2-1
clone_size: -

cdr3_aa: CASSSTGGSYEQYF
cdr3_nt: TGTGCCAGCAGTAGTACAGGGGGATCCTACGAGCAGTACTTC
v_call: TRBV28
d_call: TRBD1
j_call: TRBJ2-7
clone_size: once

cdr3_aa: CASSVDRPSSGNTIYF
cdr3_nt: TGTGCCAGCAGCGTAGACAGGCCCAGCTCTGGAAACACCATATATTTT
v_call: TRBV5-4
d_call: -
j_call: TRBJ1-3
clone_size: once

cdr3_aa: CASSPLRTVSTDTQYF
cdr3_nt: TGTGCCAGCAGCCCTTTACGGACAGTTAGCACAGATACGCAGTATTTT
v_call: TRBV5-6
d_call: -
j_call: TRBJ2-3
clone_size: -

cdr3_aa: CASSNLSGGDYNEQFF
cdr3_nt: TGTGCCAGCAGCAATCTGTCGGGGGGGGACTACAATGAGCAGTTCTTC
v_call: TRBV21-1
d_call: -
j_call: TRBJ2-1
clone_size: -

cdr3_aa: CATSRTLEGMNTEAFF
cdr3_nt: TGTGCCACCAGCAGGACTCTAGAGGGAATGAACACTGAAGCTTTCTTT
v_call: TRBV15
d_call: -
j_call: TRBJ1-1
clone_size: once

cdr3_aa: CSVDAQGTYEQYF
cdr3_nt: TGCAGCGTTGATGCGCAGGGAACCTACGAGCAGTACTTC
v_call: TRBV29-1
d_call: -
j_call: TRBJ2-7
clone_size: once

cdr3_aa: CASTQTGGAPGELFF
cdr3_nt: TGTGCCAGCACCCAGACAGGGGGCGCGCCCGGGGAGCTGTTTTTT
v_call: TRBV6-5
d_call: TRBD1
j_call: TRBJ2-2
clone_size: -

cdr3_aa: CASRNLGTGAYNEQFF
cdr3_nt: TGTGCCAGTAGAAATCTGGGGACAGGGGCCTACAATGAGCAGTTCTTC
v_call: TRBV19
d_call: TRBD1
j_call: TRBJ2-1
clone_size: -

cdr3_aa: CASSRFGTPSNQPQHF
cdr3_nt: TGTGCCAGCAGTCGCTTCGGGACACCTAGCAATCAGCCCCAGCATTTT
v_call: TRBV6-2/TRBV6-3
d_call: -
j_call: TRBJ1-5
clone_size: -

cdr3_aa: CASSYTAGSTDTQYF
cdr3_nt: TGTGCCAGCAGCTATACAGCGGGCAGCACAGATACGCAGTATTTT
v_call: TRBV9
d_call: -
j_call: TRBJ2-3
clone_size: -

cdr3_aa: CASSFGTGTEAFF
cdr3_nt: TGTGCCAGCAGCTTCGGGACAGGCACTGAAGCTTTCTTT
v_call: TRBV11-3
d_call: TRBD1
j_call: TRBJ1-1
clone_size: -

cdr3_aa: CASSPPPGGAQYF
cdr3_nt: TGTGCCAGCAGTCCACCGCCGGGCGGGGCCCAGTACTTC
v_call: TRBV9
d_call: -
j_call: TRBJ2-5
clone_size: -

cdr3_aa: CASSTPGQGDYGYTF
cdr3_nt: TGTGCCAGCAGTACCCCTGGACAGGGTGACTATGGCTACACCTTC
v_call: TRBV6-2/TRBV6-3
d_call: TRBD1
j_call: TRBJ1-2
clone_size: -

cdr3_aa: CASSSPGGNEQFF
cdr3_nt: TGTGCCAGCAGTTCCCCGGGGGGCAATGAGCAGTTCTTC
v_call: TRBV6-2/TRBV6-3
d_call: TRBD2
j_call: TRBJ2-1
clone_size: -

cdr3_aa: CASSFRITEAFF
cdr3_nt: TGTGCCAGCAGCTTCAGGATAACTGAAGCTTTCTTT
v_call: TRBV5-6
d_call: -
j_call: TRBJ1-1
clone_size: -

cdr3_aa: CAWETSGEVSSGTLKHNEQFF
cdr3_nt: TGTGCCTGGGAGACTAGCGGGGAGGTTTCGTCTGGTACCTTAAAGCACAATGAGCAGTTCTTC
v_call: TRBV30
d_call: TRBD2
j_call: TRBJ2-1
clone_size: -

cdr3_aa: CASSEVDQAGKNNEQFF
cdr3_nt: TGTGCCAGCAGTGAAGTCGACCAAGCGGGCAAAAACAATGAGCAGTTCTTC
v_call: TRBV25-1
d_call: -
j_call: TRBJ2-1
clone_size: -

cdr3_aa: CASSLAQGVTEAFF
cdr3_nt: TGTGCCAGCAGCTTAGCACAGGGGGTCACTGAAGCTTTCTTT
v_call: TRBV7-9
d_call: TRBD1
j_call: TRBJ1-1
clone_size: -

cdr3_aa: CASSLAMATEAFF
cdr3_nt: TGTGCCAGCAGCTTAGCGATGGCCACTGAAGCTTTCTTT
v_call: TRBV7-2
d_call: -
j_call: TRBJ1-1
clone_size: -

cdr3_aa: CASSLVGQEHGYTF
cdr3_nt: TGTGCCAGCAGCTTGGTTGGGCAGGAACATGGCTACACCTTC
v_call: TRBV5-4
d_call: -
j_call: TRBJ1-2
clone_size: -